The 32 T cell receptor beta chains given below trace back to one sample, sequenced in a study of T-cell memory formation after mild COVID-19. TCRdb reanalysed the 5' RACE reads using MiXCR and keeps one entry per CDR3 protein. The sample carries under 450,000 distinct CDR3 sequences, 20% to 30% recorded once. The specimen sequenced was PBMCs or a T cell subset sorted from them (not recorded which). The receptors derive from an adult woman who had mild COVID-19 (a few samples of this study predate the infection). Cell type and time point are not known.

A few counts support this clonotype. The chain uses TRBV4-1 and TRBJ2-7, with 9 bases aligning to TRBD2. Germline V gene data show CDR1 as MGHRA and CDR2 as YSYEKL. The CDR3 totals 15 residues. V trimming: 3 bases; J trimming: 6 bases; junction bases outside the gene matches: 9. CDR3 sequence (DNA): TGCGCCAGCAGCCAGATAGCGGGGGAAGGGGGCGAGCAGTACTTC. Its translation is CASSQIAGEGGEQYF.

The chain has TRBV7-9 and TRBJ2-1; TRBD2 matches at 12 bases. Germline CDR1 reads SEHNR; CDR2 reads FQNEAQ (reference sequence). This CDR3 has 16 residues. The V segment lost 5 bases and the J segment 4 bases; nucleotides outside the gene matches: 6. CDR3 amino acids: CASSPPLAGGYNEQFF. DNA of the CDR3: TGTGCCAGCAGCCCCCCACTAGCGGGAGGATACAATGAGCAGTTCTTC.

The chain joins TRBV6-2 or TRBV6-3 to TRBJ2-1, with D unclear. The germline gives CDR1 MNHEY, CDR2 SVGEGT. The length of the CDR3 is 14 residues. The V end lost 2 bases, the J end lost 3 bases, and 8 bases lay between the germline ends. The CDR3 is CASSYGGDYNEQFF. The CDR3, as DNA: TGTGCCAGCAGTTACGGTGGCGACTACAATGAGCAGTTCTTC.

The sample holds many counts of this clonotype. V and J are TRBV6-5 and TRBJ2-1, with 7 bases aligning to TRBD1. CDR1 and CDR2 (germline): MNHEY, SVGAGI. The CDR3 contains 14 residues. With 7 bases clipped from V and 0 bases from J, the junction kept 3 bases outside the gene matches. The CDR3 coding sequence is TGTGCCAGCACCCCAGGGGGCTCCTACAATGAGCAGTTCTTC. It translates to CASTPGGSYNEQFF.

The CDR3 DNA reads as TGTGCCAGCAGTCACCCTGGACCCGGATTCAACGAGCAGTACTTC. Its translation: CASSHPGPGFNEQYF. This chain uses TRBV16 with TRBJ2-7; D is ambiguous. Between the trimmed V and J ends, which lost 6 bases and 5 bases, there was a span of 20 bases. CDR1 KGHSY and CDR2 FQNENV come from the germline V gene. The CDR3 covers 15 residues.

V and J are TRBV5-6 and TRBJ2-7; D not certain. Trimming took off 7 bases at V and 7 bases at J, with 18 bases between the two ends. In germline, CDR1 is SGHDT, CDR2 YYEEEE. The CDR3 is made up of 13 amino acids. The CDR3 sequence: CASSRTIRAEQYF. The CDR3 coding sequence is TGTGCCAGCTCACGGACGATTAGAGCGGAGCAGTACTTC.

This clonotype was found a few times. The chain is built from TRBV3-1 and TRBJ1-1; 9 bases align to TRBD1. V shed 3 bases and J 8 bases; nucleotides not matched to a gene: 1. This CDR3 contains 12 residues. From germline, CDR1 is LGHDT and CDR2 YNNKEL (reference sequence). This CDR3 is CASSHTGGEAFF. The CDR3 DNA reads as TGTGCCAGCAGCCACACAGGGGGCGAAGCTTTCTTT.

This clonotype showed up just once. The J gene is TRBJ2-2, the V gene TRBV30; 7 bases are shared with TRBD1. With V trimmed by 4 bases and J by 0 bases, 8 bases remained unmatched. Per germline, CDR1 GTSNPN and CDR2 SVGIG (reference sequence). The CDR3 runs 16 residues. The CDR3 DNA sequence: TGTGCCTGGAAGTTCCCCAGGGGGTCGAACACCGGGGAGCTGTTTTTT. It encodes CAWKFPRGSNTGELFF.

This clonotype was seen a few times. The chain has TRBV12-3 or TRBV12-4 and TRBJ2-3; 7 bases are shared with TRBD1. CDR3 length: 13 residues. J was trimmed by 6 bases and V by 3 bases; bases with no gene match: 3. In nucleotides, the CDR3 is TGTGCCAGCAGTTTTGGGGGACAGGATACGCAGTATTTT. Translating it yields CASSFGGQDTQYF.

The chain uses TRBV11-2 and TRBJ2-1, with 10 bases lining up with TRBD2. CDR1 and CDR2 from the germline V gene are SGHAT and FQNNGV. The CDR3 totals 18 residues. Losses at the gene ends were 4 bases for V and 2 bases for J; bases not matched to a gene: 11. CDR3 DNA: TGTGCCAGCAGCTCGATAGCGGGGGGTTCCTCCCCCTACAATGAGCAGTTCTTC. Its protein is CASSSIAGGSSPYNEQFF.

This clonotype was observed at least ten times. CDR3 protein: CSARDFGGGFSPHYNEQFF. The CDR3 DNA sequence: TGCAGTGCTAGAGATTTTGGCGGGGGCTTCTCCCCCCATTACAATGAGCAGTTCTTC. The chain is built from TRBV20-1 and TRBJ2-1; a weak D match, TRBD2 (7 bases). The CDR3 totals 19 residues. V was pared by 0 bases and J by 4 bases, with 25 bases between. CDR1 and CDR2 (germline): DFQATT, SNEGSKA (reference sequence).

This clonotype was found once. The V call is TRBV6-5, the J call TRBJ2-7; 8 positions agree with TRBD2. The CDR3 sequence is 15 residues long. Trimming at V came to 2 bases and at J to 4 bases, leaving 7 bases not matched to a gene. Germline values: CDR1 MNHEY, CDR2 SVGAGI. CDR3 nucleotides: TGTGCCAGCAGTTACGGAAGAGCGGGGGTGTACGAGCAGTACTTC. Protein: CASSYGRAGVYEQYF.

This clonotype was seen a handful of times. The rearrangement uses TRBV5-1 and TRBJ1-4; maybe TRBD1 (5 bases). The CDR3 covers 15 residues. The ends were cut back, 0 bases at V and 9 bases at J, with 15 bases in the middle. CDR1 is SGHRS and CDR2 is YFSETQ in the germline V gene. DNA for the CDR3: TGCGCCAGCAGCTTGGGAGGGGCCTCCAATCAAAAACTGTTTTTT. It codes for CASSLGGASNQKLFF.

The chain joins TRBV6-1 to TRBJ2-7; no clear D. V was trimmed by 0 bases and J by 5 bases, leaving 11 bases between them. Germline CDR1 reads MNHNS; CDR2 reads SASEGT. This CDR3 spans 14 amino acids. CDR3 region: CASSEAGTIHEQYF. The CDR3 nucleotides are TGTGCCAGCAGTGAAGCGGGCACAATCCACGAGCAGTACTTC.

The CDR3 nucleotides are TGTGCCAGCAGCTTAAGGTCCGGGGCCGGGGAGCTGTTTTTT. This translates into CASSLRSGAGELFF. V gene TRBV5-5 combines with J gene TRBJ2-2, with D tentatively TRBD2 (5 bases). The germline CDR1 and CDR2 sequences are SGHKS and YYEKEE (reference sequence). V was pared by 2 bases and J by 6 bases, with 11 bases between. CDR3 length: 14 amino acids.

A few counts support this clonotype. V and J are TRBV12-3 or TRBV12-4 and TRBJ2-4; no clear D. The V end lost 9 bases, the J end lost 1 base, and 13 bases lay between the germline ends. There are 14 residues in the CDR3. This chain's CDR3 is CASRLAAAKNIQYF. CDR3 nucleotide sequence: TGTGCCAGTCGTCTGGCGGCTGCCAAAAACATTCAGTACTTC.

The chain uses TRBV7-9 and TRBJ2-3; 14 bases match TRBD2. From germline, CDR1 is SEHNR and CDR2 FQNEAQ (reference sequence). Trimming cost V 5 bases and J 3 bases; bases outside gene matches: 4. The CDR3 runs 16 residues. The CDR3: CASSAWTSGRTDTQYF. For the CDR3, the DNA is TGTGCCAGCAGCGCCTGGACTAGCGGGAGGACAGATACGCAGTATTTT.

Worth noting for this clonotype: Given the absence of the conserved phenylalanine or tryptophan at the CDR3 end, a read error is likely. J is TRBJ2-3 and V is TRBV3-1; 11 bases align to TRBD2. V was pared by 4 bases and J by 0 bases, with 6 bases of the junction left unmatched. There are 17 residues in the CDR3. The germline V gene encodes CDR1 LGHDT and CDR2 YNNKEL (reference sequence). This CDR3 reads CASSPGTSGLSTDTQYL. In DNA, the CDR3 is TGTGCCAGCAGCCCCGGGACTAGCGGTTTAAGCACAGATACGCAGTATCTT.

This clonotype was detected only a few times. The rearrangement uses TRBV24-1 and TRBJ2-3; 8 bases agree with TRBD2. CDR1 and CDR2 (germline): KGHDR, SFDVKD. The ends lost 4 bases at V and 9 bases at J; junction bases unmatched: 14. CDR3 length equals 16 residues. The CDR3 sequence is CATSERASGLDVTQYF. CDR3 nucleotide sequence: TGTGCCACCAGTGAGAGGGCTAGCGGGCTGGACGTGACGCAGTATTTT.

In DNA, the CDR3 is TGCAGCGTTCGGGGACAGGCTGGAAACACCATATATTTT. It is translated as CSVRGQAGNTIYF. The chain recombines TRBV29-1 with TRBJ1-3; TRBD1 aligns across 8 bases. This CDR3 spans 13 amino acids. Germline V gene data show CDR1 as SQVTM and CDR2 as ANQGSEA. The J segment lost 2 bases and the V segment lost 5 bases, leaving 2 bases of the junction unmatched.

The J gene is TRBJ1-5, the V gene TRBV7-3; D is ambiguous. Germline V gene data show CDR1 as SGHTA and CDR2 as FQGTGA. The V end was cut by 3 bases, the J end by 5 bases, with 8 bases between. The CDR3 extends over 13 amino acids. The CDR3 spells CASSLGSHQPQHF. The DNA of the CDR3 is TGTGCCAGCAGCTTGGGCTCCCATCAGCCCCAGCATTTT.

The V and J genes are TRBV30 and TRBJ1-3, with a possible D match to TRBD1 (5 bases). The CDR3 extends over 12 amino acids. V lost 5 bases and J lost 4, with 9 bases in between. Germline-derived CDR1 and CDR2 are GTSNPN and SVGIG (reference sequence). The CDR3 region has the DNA TGTGCCTGGGGGGGGTTAGGAAACACCATATATTTT. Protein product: CAWGGLGNTIYF.

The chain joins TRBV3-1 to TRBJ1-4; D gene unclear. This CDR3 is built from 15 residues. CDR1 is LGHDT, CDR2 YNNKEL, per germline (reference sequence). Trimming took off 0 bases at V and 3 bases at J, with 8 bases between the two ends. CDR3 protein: CASSQDDTPNEKLFF. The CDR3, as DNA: TGTGCCAGCAGCCAAGATGACACTCCTAATGAAAAACTGTTTTTT.

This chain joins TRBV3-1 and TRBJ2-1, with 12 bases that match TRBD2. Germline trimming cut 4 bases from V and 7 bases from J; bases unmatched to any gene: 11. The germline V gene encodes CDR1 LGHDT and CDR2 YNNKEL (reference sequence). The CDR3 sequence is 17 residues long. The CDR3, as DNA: TGTGCCAGCAGCCCCTCTAGCGGGGGGGCAGTGGGAAATGAGCAGTTCTTC. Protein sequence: CASSPSSGGAVGNEQFF.

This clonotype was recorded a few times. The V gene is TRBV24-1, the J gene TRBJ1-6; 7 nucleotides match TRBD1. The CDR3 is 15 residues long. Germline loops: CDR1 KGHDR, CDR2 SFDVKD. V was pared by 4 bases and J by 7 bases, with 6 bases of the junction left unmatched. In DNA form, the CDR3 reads TGTGCCACCAGTGACAACAGGGGTGGCAATTCACCCCTCCACTTT. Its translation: CATSDNRGGNSPLHF.

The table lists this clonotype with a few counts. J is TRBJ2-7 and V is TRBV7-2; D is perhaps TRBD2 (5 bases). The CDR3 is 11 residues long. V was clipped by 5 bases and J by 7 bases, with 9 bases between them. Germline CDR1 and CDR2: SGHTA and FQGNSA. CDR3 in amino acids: CASSPAVEQYF. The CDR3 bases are TGTGCCAGCAGCCCAGCGGTAGAGCAGTACTTC.

The CDR3 region is CASSPGSGTGHYEQYF. DNA for the CDR3: TGTGCCAGCAGCCCGGGATCCGGGACAGGCCACTACGAGCAGTACTTC. This chain joins TRBV5-4 and TRBJ2-7, with 8 bases aligning to TRBD1. Germline CDR1 and CDR2: SGHNT and YYREEE (reference sequence). The J segment lost 3 bases and the V segment lost 4 bases, leaving 12 bases of the junction unmatched. The CDR3 runs to 16 residues.

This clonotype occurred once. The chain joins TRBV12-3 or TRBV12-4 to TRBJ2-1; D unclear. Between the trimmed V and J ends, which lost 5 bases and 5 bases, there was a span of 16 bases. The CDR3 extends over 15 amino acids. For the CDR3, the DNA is TGTGCCAGCAGTCGACTCACCGGACCTGACAATGAGCAGTTCTTC. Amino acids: CASSRLTGPDNEQFF.

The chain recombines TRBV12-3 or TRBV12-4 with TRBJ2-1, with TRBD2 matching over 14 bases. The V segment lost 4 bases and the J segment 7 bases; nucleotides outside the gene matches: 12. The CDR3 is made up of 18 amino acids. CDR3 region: CASSSVLGLAGEGNEQFF. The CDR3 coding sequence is TGTGCCAGCAGTTCCGTCCTGGGACTAGCGGGAGAGGGGAATGAGCAGTTCTTC.

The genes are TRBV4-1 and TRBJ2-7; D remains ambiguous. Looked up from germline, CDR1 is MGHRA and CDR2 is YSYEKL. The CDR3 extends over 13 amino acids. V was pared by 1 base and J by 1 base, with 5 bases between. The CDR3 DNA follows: TGCGCCAGCAGCCAAGGGAGATCCTACGAGCAGTACTTC. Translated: CASSQGRSYEQYF.

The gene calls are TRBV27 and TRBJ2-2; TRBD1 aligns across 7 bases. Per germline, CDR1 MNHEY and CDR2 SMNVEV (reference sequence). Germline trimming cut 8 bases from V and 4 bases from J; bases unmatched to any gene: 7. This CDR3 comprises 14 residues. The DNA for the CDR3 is TGTGCCAGCTACCGACAGGGAGCCACCGGGGAGCTGTTTTTT. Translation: CASYRQGATGELFF.

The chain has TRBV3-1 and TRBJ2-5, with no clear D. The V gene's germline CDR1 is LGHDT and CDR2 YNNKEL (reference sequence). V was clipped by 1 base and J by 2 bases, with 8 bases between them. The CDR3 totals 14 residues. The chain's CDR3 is CASSQGDIQETQYF. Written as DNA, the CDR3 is TGTGCCAGCAGCCAAGGTGACATACAAGAGACCCAGTACTTC.